This T cell receptor (beta chain) is drawn from a study of early T cells in non-severe SARS-CoV-2 infection. Across the whole study: Alpha and beta chains were unpaired, from unsorted whole-blood bulk RNA.

The TCR library protocol attached unique molecular identifiers to the individual cDNA molecules. TCRdb analysed the 5' RACE reads with MiXCR anew, one entry per CDR3 protein. The table includes around 81,000 distinct CDR3 sequences, around 15% detected once. Per the germline V gene, CDR1 is WNHNN and CDR2 is SYGVQD (reference sequence). The CDR3 runs 13 residues. V was clipped by 0 bases and J by 7 bases, with 9 bases between them. This clonotype was counted only a few times. The sequencing sample was made of whole blood. This sequence was found in an adult who was a healthcare worker with PCR-confirmed SARS-CoV-2 infection or an uninfected control (not recorded which). The chain uses TRBV10-1 and TRBJ1-1; maybe TRBD1 (5 bases). The DNA for the CDR3 is TGCGCCAGCAGTGAGTCGGGGGTGGGTGAAGCTTTCTTT. Residues: CASSESGVGEAFF.